The 14 T cell receptor beta chains in this list originate from one sample, sequenced in a study of blood T cell repertoires in COVID-19. Profiled with immunoSEQ multiplex PCR; TCRdb holds only in-frame clones, not every one. Of approximately 300,000 clones listed, 75% to 90% are singletons. Material: peripheral blood. The receptors derive from a woman aged 45-59 years who had recovered from COVID-19.

The chain couples TRBV29-1 to TRBJ1-2; TRBD1 agrees at 7 bases. This CDR3 contains 12 residues. V gave up 6 bases and J gave up 4 bases; unmatched junction bases: 5. Germline loops: CDR1 SQVTM, CDR2 ANQGSEA. The CDR3 region has the DNA TGCAGCGTGCTCGCAGGGGGCTATGGCTACACCTTC. It translates to CSVLAGGYGYTF.

This clone was detected once. The V gene is TRBV9, the J gene TRBJ2-7, with D hard to call. Germline V lookup: CDR1 SGDLS, CDR2 YYNGEE. Between the trimmed V and J ends, which lost 3 bases and 0 bases, there was a span of 7 bases. The CDR3 runs 13 residues. Here the CDR3 reads CASSAHSSYEQYF. Written as DNA, the CDR3 is TGTGCCAGCAGCGCCCACAGCTCCTACGAGCAGTACTTC.

The chain has TRBV30 and TRBJ2-3; D gene ambiguous. The CDR3 runs to 14 residues. CDR1 GTSNPN and CDR2 SVGIG come from the germline V gene (reference sequence). The ends were cut back, 0 bases at V and 5 bases at J, with 12 bases in the middle. CDR3 bases: TGTGCCTGGAGTGTACTGAGATCCGGAGATACGCAGTATTTT. Amino acids: CAWSVLRSGDTQYF.

The chain joins TRBV9 to TRBJ2-3; D unclear. The CDR3 is 13 amino acids. Deletions cut 4 bases from V and 4 bases from J, with 10 bases between. Germline CDR1 SGDLS, CDR2 YYNGEE. The CDR3 loop is CASSSRLADTQYF. CDR3 nucleotide sequence: TGTGCCAGCAGCTCAAGACTCGCAGATACGCAGTATTTT.

The chain uses TRBV6-5 and TRBJ2-7; 9 bases are a match to TRBD1. Trimming took 3 bases from V and 4 from J; bases not matched to a gene: 10. Germline CDR1 is MNHEY and CDR2 is SVGAGI. The length of the CDR3 is 16 residues. In nucleotides, the CDR3 is TGTGCCAGCAGTTATATCTCGTGGACAGGGGCTTACGAGCAGTACTTC. Residues: CASSYISWTGAYEQYF.

The J gene is TRBJ1-2, the V gene TRBV5-4; 8 nucleotides agree with TRBD1. The V and J ends lost 3 bases and 8 bases, in that order; junction bases with no gene match: 15. The CDR3 runs 16 residues. The germline CDR1 and CDR2 sequences are SGHNT and YYREEE (reference sequence). The CDR3 sequence is CASSSGQGASLGGYTF. The CDR3 nucleotides are TGTGCCAGCAGCTCTGGGCAGGGGGCATCTTTGGGAGGCTACACCTTC. Full variable domain (missing parts from reference TRBV5-4 and TRBJ1-2): ETGVTQSPTHLIKTRGQQVTLRCSSQSGHNTVSWYQQALGQGPQFIFQYYREEENGRGNFPPRFSGLQFPNYSSELNVNALELDDSALYLCASSSGQGASLGGYTFGSGTRLTVV.

This chain links TRBV4-1 with TRBJ1-2; the match to TRBD1 covers 9 bases. Looked up from germline, CDR1 is MGHRA and CDR2 is YSYEKL. The CDR3 contains 16 residues. V dropped 4 bases and J dropped 13; count of bases not matched to a gene: 19. The CDR3 sequence is CASSRNLESGQGVRTF. As DNA, the CDR3 is TGCGCCAGCAGCCGCAACCTCGAGTCGGGACAGGGAGTACGCACCTTC.

V gene TRBV4-1 combines with J gene TRBJ2-7, with 10 positions matching TRBD2. This CDR3 has 14 amino acids. Germline CDR1 reads MGHRA; CDR2 reads YSYEKL. V shed 6 bases and J 2 bases; nucleotides not matched to a gene: 4. CDR3 amino acids: CASSLAGGTYEQYF. DNA for the CDR3: TGCGCCAGCAGTTTAGCGGGGGGAACCTACGAGCAGTACTTC.

This clone was counted a single time. This chain links TRBV4-2 with TRBJ2-1; TRBD2 matches 8 bases. The V gene's germline CDR1 is LGHNA and CDR2 YNFKEQ. V lost 1 base, J lost 1 base, and 6 bases stayed unmatched. This CDR3 is built from 17 residues. CDR3 sequence reads: CASSQVGSGGSYNEQFF. Written as DNA, the CDR3 is TGTGCCAGCAGCCAAGTGGGGAGCGGGGGTTCCTACAATGAGCAGTTCTTC.

V is TRBV4-3 and J is TRBJ2-6; tentative D call: TRBD2 (6 bases). This CDR3 contains 16 residues. Trimming cost V 0 bases and J 4 bases, with 10 bases left between them. Germline values: CDR1 LGHNA, CDR2 YSLEER. CDR3 nucleotide sequence: TGCGCCAGCAGCCAAGATGGGGGGACCGGGGCCAACGTCCTGACTTTC. It translates to CASSQDGGTGANVLTF.

The chain links TRBV6-2 or TRBV6-3 to TRBJ1-5, with 8 bases fitting TRBD1. The ends lost 5 bases at V and 7 bases at J; junction bases unmatched: 10. CDR1 is MNHEY, CDR2 SVGEGT, per germline. This CDR3 contains 15 residues. CDR3 region: CASSLYRQGRQPQHF. CDR3 in DNA: TGTGCCAGCAGTCTATATCGACAGGGGAGACAGCCCCAGCATTTT.

The V and J genes are TRBV7-2 and TRBJ1-2; the match to TRBD1 covers 11 bases. CDR1 SGHTA and CDR2 FQGNSA come from the germline V gene. J gave up 7 bases and V 3 bases, and 10 bases lay outside the gene matches. The CDR3 spans 16 residues. The CDR3 DNA is TGTGCCAGCAGCTTCGGAGGACAGGGGGCGGCTCGTGGCTACACCTTC. Residues: CASSFGGQGAARGYTF.

The gene calls are TRBV28 and TRBJ1-5, with TRBD1 identical over 7 bases. The V segment lost 5 bases and the J segment 4 bases; nucleotides outside the gene matches: 14. CDR3 size: 17 residues. Germline V gene sequence: CDR1 MDHEN, CDR2 SYDVKM. The CDR3 is CASSAITGVVRNQPQHF. DNA of the CDR3: TGTGCCAGCAGTGCCATTACAGGGGTGGTTAGGAATCAGCCCCAGCATTTT.

The V call is TRBV5-6, the J call TRBJ1-4; maybe TRBD1 (6 bases). The CDR3 has 17 residues. Deletions cut 3 bases from V and 8 bases from J, with 23 bases between. CDR1 SGHDT and CDR2 YYEEEE come from the germline V gene. The CDR3 DNA sequence: TGTGCCAGCAGCTCCGGACAGTTCCTAATGACCCAAGAAAAACTGTTTTTT. Its translation: CASSSGQFLMTQEKLFF.